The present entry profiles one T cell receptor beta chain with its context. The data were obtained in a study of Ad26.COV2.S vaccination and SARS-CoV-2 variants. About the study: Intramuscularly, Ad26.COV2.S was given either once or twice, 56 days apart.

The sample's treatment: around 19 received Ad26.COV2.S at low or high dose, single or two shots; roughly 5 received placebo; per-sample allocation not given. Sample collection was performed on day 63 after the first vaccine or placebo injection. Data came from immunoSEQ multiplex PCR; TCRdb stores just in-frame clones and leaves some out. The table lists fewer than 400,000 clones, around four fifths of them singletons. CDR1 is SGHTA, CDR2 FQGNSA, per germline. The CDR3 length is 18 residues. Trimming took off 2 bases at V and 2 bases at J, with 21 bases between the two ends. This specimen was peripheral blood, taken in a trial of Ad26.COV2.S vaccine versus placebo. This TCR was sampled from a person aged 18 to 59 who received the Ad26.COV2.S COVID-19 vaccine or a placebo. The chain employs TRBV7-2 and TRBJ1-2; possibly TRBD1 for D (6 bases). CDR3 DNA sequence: TGTGCCAGCAGCTTAAGCCCGGCGGCCAGGGGATTGAACTATGGCTACACCTTC. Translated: CASSLSPAARGLNYGYTF.